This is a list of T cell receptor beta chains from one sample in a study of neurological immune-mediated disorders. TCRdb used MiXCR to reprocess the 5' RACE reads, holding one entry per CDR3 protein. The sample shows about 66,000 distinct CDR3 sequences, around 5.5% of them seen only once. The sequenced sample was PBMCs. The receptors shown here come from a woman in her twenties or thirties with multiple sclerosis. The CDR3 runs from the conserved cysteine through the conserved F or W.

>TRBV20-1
CSANDSPEAFF
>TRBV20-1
CSASLGLHQETRYF
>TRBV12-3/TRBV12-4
CASSMTSGSYEQYF
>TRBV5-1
CASSLVLESYNEQFF
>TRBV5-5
CASSPGANYGYTF
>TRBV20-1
CSASPNNYGYTF
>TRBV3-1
CASSRGAAYEQYF
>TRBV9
CASSRFQGGNTGELFF
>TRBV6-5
CASSYRRQGVGYTF
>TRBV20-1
CSARDFSGGAGEQFF
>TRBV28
CASSFIRTSTNEKLFF
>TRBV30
CAWTPEGGETQYF
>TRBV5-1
CASSLGRQEFGYTF
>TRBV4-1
CASSSLDSSFSNQPQHF
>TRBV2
CAMAGTSGGPDTQYF
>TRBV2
CASRREGRNSPLHF
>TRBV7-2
CASSLGTSGFQETQYF
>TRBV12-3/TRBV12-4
CASSRRTMGYTF
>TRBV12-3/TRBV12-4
CASSRAGTSYEQYF
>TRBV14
CASSQAGFTGELFF
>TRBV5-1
CASSLGRPYEQYF
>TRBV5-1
CASSFRDGTYEQYF
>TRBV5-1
CASSLSAGANYGYTF
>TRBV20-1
CSASHTPLSYEQYF
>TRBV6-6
CASSYVRRGIGYGYTF
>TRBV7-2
CASSLGSTRAGNQPQNF
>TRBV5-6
CASSLRGDRRNNEQFF
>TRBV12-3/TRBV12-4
CASSLSYSGNTIYF
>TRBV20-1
CSAHPGTGYGYTF
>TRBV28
CASSYQGTSQPQHF
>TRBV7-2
CASSLRSGGVITDTQYF
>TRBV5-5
CASSFFLAGGNEQFF
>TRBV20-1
CSASQPRVDNSPLHF
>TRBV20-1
CSVLGARGTGEQYF
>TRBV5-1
CASSYGTSDQETQYF
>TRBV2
CASLPGTVNSPLNF
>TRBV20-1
CSASPLLAHTDTQYF
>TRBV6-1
CASSVEGFLETQYF
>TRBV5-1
CASQAEGQRQPQHF
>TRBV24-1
CATQDRGQVETQYF
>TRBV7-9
CASSRDPGEVSPLNF
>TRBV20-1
CSARGPDRYEQYF
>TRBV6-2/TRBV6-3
CASNQGARNQPQHF
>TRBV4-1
CASSPLAGGSYNEQFF
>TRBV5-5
CASSRDGGLGSPLNF
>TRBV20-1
CSASGGKGAGYTF
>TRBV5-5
CASRPVPGTDNSPLNF
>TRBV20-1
CSARDGSGAASEAFF
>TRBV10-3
CAISDSQGQGEQYF
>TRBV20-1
CSAASIRNNEQFF